Following are 19 T cell receptor beta chains from one sample sequenced in a study of blood T cells in healthy people across ages. Sample-barcoded 5' priming and a J-beta primer mix drove a second PCR of roughly 7 to 11 cycles. In TCRdb, the 5' RACE reads were re-called with MiXCR into one record per CDR3 protein. This sample yields over 950,000 distinct CDR3 sequences, of which 30% to 40% are seen a single time; about an eighth belongs to the top ten. Sequenced: blood. Receptor source: a man aged 18-30 years in good health.

The chain's CDR3 is CASSFYPGRTNTEAFF. CDR3 coding DNA: TGTGCCAGCAGCTTCTACCCGGGACGGACGAACACTGAAGCTTTCTTT. The chain has TRBV7-2 and TRBJ1-1; possibly TRBD1 for D (5 bases). With 3 bases removed from V and 1 base from J, the gap between germline ends came to 15 bases. CDR1 is SGHTA, CDR2 FQGNSA, per germline. This CDR3 contains 16 residues. The full variable domain, its missing parts supplied by reference TRBV7-2 and TRBJ1-1, is GAGVSQSPSNKVTEKGKDVELRCDPISGHTALYWYRQSLGQGLEFLIYFQGNSAPDKSGLPSDRFSAERTGGSVSTLTIQRTQQEDSAVYLCASSFYPGRTNTEAFFGQGTRLTVV.

This chain uses TRBV4-1 with TRBJ1-5, with a possible D match to TRBD1 (5 bases). CDR1 is MGHRA, CDR2 YSYEKL, per germline. Trimming took 4 bases from V and 0 from J, leaving 10 bases between them. CDR3 length equals 15 residues. CDR3 sequence reads: CASSRGRNSNQPQHF. CDR3 bases: TGCGCCAGCAGCCGGGGACGCAATAGCAATCAGCCCCAGCATTTT.

The chain recombines TRBV12-3 or TRBV12-4 with TRBJ1-5; 7 positions match TRBD1. The length of the CDR3 is 15 residues. Unmatched junction bases numbered 9, after V lost 5 bases and J lost 5 bases. The CDR3 spells CASSIYRTGYQPQHF. CDR3 nucleotides: TGTGCCAGCAGTATCTACAGGACAGGCTATCAGCCCCAGCATTTT.

This clonotype was seen many times. This chain uses TRBV12-3 or TRBV12-4 with TRBJ1-2; no reliable D call. The CDR3 length is 13 residues. The V end was cut by 1 base, the J end by 8 bases, with 11 bases between. The CDR3 protein is CASSLGGPGGYTF. The CDR3 DNA follows: TGTGCCAGCAGTTTAGGAGGGCCTGGGGGCTACACCTTC.

This chain links TRBV4-3 with TRBJ1-2, with 10 bases lining up with TRBD1. This CDR3 comprises 17 residues. The germline V gene has CDR1 LGHNA and CDR2 YSLEER. V was clipped by 2 bases and J by 5 bases; unmatched bases: 11. CDR3 in amino acids: CASSQTPDRGKVYGYTF. CDR3 bases: TGCGCCAGCAGCCAAACCCCGGACAGGGGGAAGGTATATGGCTACACCTTC.

A remark on this clonotype: Its ends do not fully match the called genes, so a read error is possible. CDR3 sequence reads: CACSYSRVGEQYF. In DNA form, the CDR3 reads TGTGCCTGCAGTTACTCGAGGGTCGGCGAGCAGTACTTC. This rearrangement joins TRBV6-6 to TRBJ2-5; tentatively, D is TRBD2 (5 bases). The end of the DNA is better explained by TRBJ2-7, so the J call may be wrong. Germline values: CDR1 MNHNY, CDR2 SVGAGI (reference sequence). This CDR3 contains 13 residues.

The V gene is TRBV10-3, the J gene TRBJ2-3; D is uncertain. CDR1 is ENHRY and CDR2 is SYGVKD in the germline V gene. The CDR3 sequence is 11 residues long. Trimming left V 2 bases short and J 5 bases short, with 2 bases between. CDR3: CAISERDTQYF. In DNA form, the CDR3 reads TGTGCCATCAGTGAGAGAGATACGCAGTATTTT.

The chain links TRBV20-1 to TRBJ1-5; D is possibly TRBD1 (5 bases). Germline lookup yields CDR1 DFQATT and CDR2 SNEGSKA (reference sequence). The CDR3 runs 16 residues. V was pared by 5 bases and J by 0 bases, with 17 bases between. The CDR3 nucleotides read TGCAGTGCTTCTCGGGGACGGTCCAATAGCAATCAGCCCCAGCATTTT. This encodes CSASRGRSNSNQPQHF.

This clonotype turned up a few times. V is TRBV7-8 and J is TRBJ1-1; TRBD1 agrees at 10 bases. V shed 1 base, J shed 3 bases, and the junction held 5 bases outside the gene matches. The V gene's germline CDR1 is SGHVS and CDR2 FQNEAQ. The CDR3 is made up of 16 amino acids. CDR3 sequence reads: CASSLGSGTGDTEAFF. In nucleotides, the CDR3 is TGTGCCAGCAGCTTAGGGTCGGGGACAGGGGACACTGAAGCTTTCTTT.

The chain carries TRBV9 and TRBJ2-6; TRBD1 matches 7 bases. The CDR3 totals 19 residues. Germline CDR1 and CDR2: SGDLS and YYNGEE. The J segment lost 0 bases and the V segment lost 0 bases, leaving 9 bases of the junction unmatched. CDR3 coding DNA: TGTGCCAGCAGCGTAGCAGTGGACAGGTTCGCCTCTGGGGCCAACGTCCTGACTTTC. Translation: CASSVAVDRFASGANVLTF.

This clonotype was seen more than once but under ten times. The rearrangement uses TRBV27 and TRBJ1-5; no definite D call. The CDR3 extends over 15 amino acids. The germline V gene encodes CDR1 MNHEY and CDR2 SMNVEV (reference sequence). With 6 bases removed from V and 4 bases from J, the gap between germline ends came to 16 bases. CDR3 sequence: CASRPLGITNQPQHF. CDR3 coding DNA: TGTGCCAGCAGACCCCTGGGAATTACTAATCAGCCCCAGCATTTT.

In this sample, this clonotype turned up a few times. This chain joins TRBV4-3 and TRBJ2-3; the D call may be TRBD1 or TRBD2 (5 bases each). Germline CDR1 is LGHNA and CDR2 is YSLEER. This CDR3 is built from 18 residues. Deletions cut 1 base from V and 4 bases from J, with 21 bases between. CDR3 sequence (DNA): TGCGCCAGCAGCCAAGTGGGTTCGGGGCTTCTCGGGTCAGATACGCAGTATTTT. This sequence encodes CASSQVGSGLLGSDTQYF.

J is TRBJ2-2 and V is TRBV9; D is undetermined. With 3 bases removed from V and 2 bases from J, the gap between germline ends came to 17 bases. Germline V gene data show CDR1 as SGDLS and CDR2 as YYNGEE. The CDR3 runs to 17 residues. The CDR3 DNA reads as TGTGCCAGCAGCGCCCCTAGGACGAAAAGAAACACCGGGGAGCTGTTTTTT. This sequence encodes CASSAPRTKRNTGELFF.

This clonotype showed up just a few times. The chain recombines TRBV12-3 or TRBV12-4 with TRBJ2-1; 7 bases agree with TRBD2. The CDR3 extends over 15 amino acids. The V segment lost 4 bases and the J segment 4 bases; nucleotides outside the gene matches: 7. The CDR3 nucleotides are TGTGCCAGCAGTTCCCTCAAGCGGGGATACAATGAGCAGTTCTTC. Protein product: CASSSLKRGYNEQFF.

The DNA of the CDR3 is TGTGCCAGCAGCCAAGATACGGGACAGATCTACAATGAGCAGTTCTTC. This gives the protein CASSQDTGQIYNEQFF. The chain uses TRBV4-2 and TRBJ2-1, with 7 nucleotides matching TRBD1. The J segment lost 3 bases and the V segment lost 0 bases, leaving 5 bases of the junction unmatched. The CDR3 is made up of 16 amino acids. Germline CDR1 is LGHNA and CDR2 is YNFKEQ.

The chain recombines TRBV28 with TRBJ1-6; D ambiguous. Trimming removed 6 bases at V and 7 bases at J, with 16 bases between. There are 15 residues in the CDR3. The germline V gene has CDR1 MDHEN and CDR2 SYDVKM. The CDR3 coding sequence is TGTGCCAGCAGGGGTGGTTTTTCGAGCAATTCACCCCTCCACTTT. Residues: CASRGGFSSNSPLHF. Full variable domain (missing parts from reference TRBV28 and TRBJ1-6): DVKVTQSSRYLVKRTGEKVFLECVQDMDHENMFWYRQDPGLGLRLIYFSYDVKMKEKGDIPEGYSVSREKKERFSLILESASTNQTSMYLCASRGGFSSNSPLHFGNGTRLTVT.

This clonotype was seen repeatedly, ten times or more. The chain links TRBV10-3 to TRBJ1-2; D unclear. Trimming removed 6 bases at V and 5 bases at J, with 7 bases between. Germline V lookup: CDR1 ENHRY, CDR2 SYGVKD. The CDR3 is made up of 11 amino acids. In DNA, the CDR3 is TGTGCCATCAGGCGAGATTATGGCTACACCTTC. Amino acids: CAIRRDYGYTF.

This clonotype was observed a handful of times. The J gene is TRBJ1-5, the V gene TRBV7-2, with D maybe TRBD1 (5 bases). The germline V gene encodes CDR1 SGHTA and CDR2 FQGNSA. The CDR3 runs 15 residues. The V end was cut by 0 bases, the J end by 6 bases, with 12 bases between. The CDR3 sequence: CASSLAGGYGQPQHF. CDR3 sequence (DNA): TGTGCCAGCAGCTTAGCGGGGGGGTATGGTCAGCCCCAGCATTTT.

The chain employs TRBV7-2 and TRBJ1-2, with D tentatively TRBD1 (6 bases). Trimming stripped 1 base from V and 7 bases from J, with 16 bases between. The CDR3 runs to 15 residues. Looked up from germline, CDR1 is SGHTA and CDR2 is FQGNSA. Here the CDR3 reads CASSLDNRVEGGYTF. DNA for the CDR3: TGTGCCAGCAGCTTAGATAACAGGGTGGAAGGTGGCTACACCTTC.